This record covers a single T cell receptor beta chain. At one of its ends the junction is not consistent with the germline gene, which may arise from a read error. The CDR3 consists of 13 residues. Per the germline V gene, CDR1 is MNHNS and CDR2 is SASEGT. The sample originates from a study of tumor-infiltrating lymphocytes in primary liver carcinoma. With 400 to 550 ng total RNA as template and a constant-region primer, TCR beta cDNA was made. Three rounds of nested multiplex PCR with slightly modified ARM-PCR produced TCR beta libraries. TRBV1-TRBV30 forward and Cbeta reverse primers drove the first two approximately 10-cycle rounds. One entry per CDR3 protein results from TCRdb running MiXCR on the multiplex PCR reads. Seen here are roughly 86,000 distinct CDR3 sequences, just under 70% observed once, and the top ten hold roughly 27%. Co-extraction of RNA and DNA was performed on roughly 20-34 mg of unsorted bulk tissue.

The clonotype was recovered from a middle-aged man with primary liver carcinoma and hepatitis B virus infection. Specimen: tumor-adjacent normal liver tissue. The gene calls are TRBV6-1 and TRBJ2-1; D may correspond to TRBD1 or TRBD2 (5 bases each). CDR3 nucleotides: TGTACCAGCAGATATCGGGACCTCAATGAGCAGTTCTTC. Protein product: CTSRYRDLNEQFF.